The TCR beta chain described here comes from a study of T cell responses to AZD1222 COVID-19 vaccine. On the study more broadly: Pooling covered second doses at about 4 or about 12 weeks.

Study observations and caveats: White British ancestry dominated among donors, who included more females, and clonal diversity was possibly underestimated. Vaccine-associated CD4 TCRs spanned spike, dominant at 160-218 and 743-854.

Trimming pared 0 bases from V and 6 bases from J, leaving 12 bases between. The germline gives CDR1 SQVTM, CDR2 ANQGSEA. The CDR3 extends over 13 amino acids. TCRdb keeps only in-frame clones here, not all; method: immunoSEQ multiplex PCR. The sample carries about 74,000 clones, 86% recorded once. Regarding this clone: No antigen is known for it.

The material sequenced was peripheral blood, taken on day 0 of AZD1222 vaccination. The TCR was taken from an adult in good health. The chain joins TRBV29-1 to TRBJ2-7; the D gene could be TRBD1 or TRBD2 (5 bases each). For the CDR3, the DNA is TGCAGCGTTGAAGAGGGACCGGGCACCGAGCAGTACTTC. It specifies CSVEEGPGTEQYF.